The 23 T cell receptor beta chains listed next were all sequenced from one sample in a study of beta chain features in type 1 diabetes. Sequenced material consisted of expressed TCRB transcripts (all of the isolated RNA was reverse transcribed). Method: immunoSEQ multiplex PCR; TCRdb's copy keeps in-frame clones and lacks some. The sample has 300,000 to 350,000 clones; 8% are singletons. Sequenced sample: central memory CD4+ T cells from blood. The receptors here all came from a woman between 18 and 29 years old in good health.

The V call is TRBV7-9, the J call TRBJ1-2, with D perhaps matching TRBD1 (6 bases). The CDR3 spans 14 residues. Trimming shortened V by 2 bases and J by 5 bases, and 12 bases separated the two germline ends. The germline gives CDR1 SEHNR, CDR2 FQNEAQ (reference sequence). For the CDR3, the DNA is TGTGCCAGCAGCTTAACAACCGGGACATATGGCTACACCTTC. Residues: CASSLTTGTYGYTF.

This clone turned up a few times. The chain has TRBV6-1 and TRBJ2-7, with no clear D. V lost 6 bases, J lost 1 base, and 13 bases lay in between. The CDR3 has 14 amino acids. The germline V gene encodes CDR1 MNHNS and CDR2 SASEGT. The CDR3 bases are TGTGCCAGCAGATTACGAGAGGCGTCCTACGAGCAGTACTTC. It encodes CASRLREASYEQYF.

There are a few counts of this clone. V and J are TRBV6-1 and TRBJ2-7; 7 positions agree with TRBD1. The V gene end was trimmed by 6 bases and the J gene end by 3 bases; junction bases not matched to a gene: 2. Germline-derived CDR1 and CDR2 are MNHNS and SASEGT. The CDR3 is made up of 12 amino acids. CDR3 bases: TGTGCCAGCAGGACAGGGAGCTACGAGCAGTACTTC. The encoded protein is CASRTGSYEQYF.

This clone was counted a few times. The gene calls are TRBV29-1 and TRBJ2-7, with D perhaps matching TRBD1 (5 bases). The germline V gene has CDR1 SQVTM and CDR2 ANQGSEA. V dropped 5 bases and J dropped 3 bases, with 8 bases sitting between them. CDR3 length: 11 residues. The CDR3 is CSVTGNYEQYF. The CDR3 DNA is TGCAGCGTTACAGGTAACTACGAGCAGTACTTC.

This clone was counted between two and nine times. The chain has TRBV29-1 and TRBJ2-1; D gene ambiguous. The CDR3 sequence is 12 residues long. CDR1 is SQVTM, CDR2 ANQGSEA, per germline. Trimming removed 7 bases from V and 11 bases from J, with 18 bases in between. CDR3 nucleotides: TGCAGCGCGGCTGTATCGACAAAACAGCAGTTCTTC. Its protein is CSAAVSTKQQFF.

This clone was counted only a few times. The rearrangement uses TRBV7-3 and TRBJ2-1; either TRBD1 or TRBD2 may supply D (5 bases each). CDR3 length equals 15 residues. The germline V gene has CDR1 SGHTA and CDR2 FQGTGA. Between the trimmed V and J ends, which lost 5 bases and 3 bases, there was a span of 14 bases. CDR3 DNA: TGTGCCAGCAGCCCTACCGGGACGAGCTACAATGAGCAGTTCTTC. Its protein is CASSPTGTSYNEQFF.

In the case of this clone: This sample also contains other DNA sequences that code for the same CDR3. The chain employs TRBV6-6 and TRBJ1-3; 8 positions match TRBD1. V gave up 4 bases and J gave up 2 bases; unmatched junction bases: 1. In germline, CDR1 is MNHNY, CDR2 SVGAGI (reference sequence). There are 14 residues in the CDR3. CDR3 sequence (DNA): TGTGCCAGCAGTTTACAGGGGGCTGGAAACACCATATATTTT. Protein: CASSLQGAGNTIYF.

The V and J genes are TRBV2 and TRBJ2-7; tentatively, D is TRBD1 or TRBD2 (7 bases each). V was shortened by 3 bases and J by 2 bases, with 11 bases between the two germline ends. The CDR3 consists of 14 residues. Per the germline V gene, CDR1 is SNHLY and CDR2 is FYNNEI. The CDR3 coding sequence is TGTGCCAGCAGTGACAGGGGGGGCCCCTACGAGCAGTACTTC. Its translation is CASSDRGGPYEQYF.

The chain recombines TRBV28 with TRBJ2-1; TRBD2 agrees at 8 bases. Germline loops: CDR1 MDHEN, CDR2 SYDVKM. The CDR3 runs to 14 residues. Trimming cost V 7 bases and J 3 bases; bases outside gene matches: 5. CDR3 loop: CASTSGGVYNEQFF. The CDR3 nucleotides read TGTGCCAGCACATCCGGGGGGGTCTACAATGAGCAGTTCTTC.

This clone turned up a few times. The V gene is TRBV29-1, the J gene TRBJ1-1, with a weak D call TRBD1 (5 bases). The V and J ends lost 6 bases and 2 bases respectively, with 16 bases between them. The CDR3 length is 14 residues. Germline assignment: CDR1 SQVTM and CDR2 ANQGSEA. This chain's CDR3 is CSVLVGQKNTEAFF. The CDR3 DNA is TGCAGCGTCCTCGTGGGGCAAAAAAACACTGAAGCTTTCTTT.

The DNA for the CDR3 is TGTGCCACCAGCAAAATAGCGGGAGTCAGGCATACGCAGTATTTT. Translating gives CATSKIAGVRHTQYF. The chain has TRBV15 and TRBJ2-3; 9 nucleotides align to TRBD2. Germline V CDR1 and CDR2: LNHNV, YYDKDF (reference sequence). The CDR3 runs to 15 residues. V was clipped by 4 bases and J by 7 bases; unmatched bases: 9.

There are a few counts of this clone. The chain uses TRBV10-3 and TRBJ2-7, with D possibly being TRBD1 or TRBD2 (6 bases each). CDR1 ENHRY and CDR2 SYGVKD come from the germline V gene. V was shortened by 11 bases and J by 3 bases, with 17 bases between the two germline ends. This CDR3 is built from 13 residues. CDR3 protein: CAPGAPGHYEQYF. The CDR3 DNA sequence: TGTGCCCCGGGGGCCCCGGGGCACTACGAGCAGTACTTC.

CDR3 nucleotides: TGCGCCAGCAGCCAGGACCTCCCAGATACGCAGTATTTT. Its translation is CASSQDLPDTQYF. The chain has TRBV5-1 and TRBJ2-3; no clear D. The CDR3 extends over 13 amino acids. Germline lookup yields CDR1 SGHRS and CDR2 YFSETQ. V lost 4 bases, J lost 4 bases, and 10 bases lay in between.

There are a few counts of this clone. The V gene is TRBV7-2, the J gene TRBJ2-5; possibly TRBD2 for D (7 bases). The CDR3 sequence is 16 residues long. Trimming pared 5 bases from V and 7 bases from J, leaving 23 bases between. Germline CDR1 and CDR2: SGHTA and FQGNSA. The CDR3 DNA reads TGTGCCAGCAGCCAGACGGGAGGACAGTCATTCAGGACCCAGTACTTC. This codes for CASSQTGGQSFRTQYF.

The chain carries TRBV14 and TRBJ1-1; D unresolved. This CDR3 has 12 amino acids. Looked up from germline, CDR1 is SGHDN and CDR2 is FVKESK. The germline V and J ends were trimmed by 0 bases and 11 bases, with 10 bases remaining between them. CDR3 protein: CASSQDYGDAFF. The DNA for the CDR3 is TGTGCCAGCAGCCAAGATTATGGCGACGCTTTCTTT.

This clone has a handful of counts. CDR3 DNA: TGCGCCAGCAGCGGCTCGGCAACTAATGAAAAACTGTTTTTT. It codes for CASSGSATNEKLFF. The rearrangement uses TRBV5-1 and TRBJ1-4, with no clear D. V shed 4 bases and J shed 0 bases, with 7 bases lying between them. The CDR3 runs 14 residues. The V gene's germline CDR1 is SGHRS and CDR2 YFSETQ.

This chain uses TRBV7-8 with TRBJ2-7, with a tentative D call TRBD2 (6 bases). This CDR3 comprises 15 residues. Germline loops: CDR1 SGHVS, CDR2 FQNEAQ. With 0 bases removed from V and 3 bases from J, the gap between germline ends came to 12 bases. The CDR3 loop is CASSLAEGSGYEQYF. The CDR3 DNA reads TGTGCCAGCAGCTTAGCGGAGGGGTCGGGCTACGAGCAGTACTTC.

This clone has a count of ten or more. The same CDR3 is also encoded by other DNA sequences in this sample. The chain employs TRBV5-4 and TRBJ2-3; D might be TRBD1 (5 bases). The CDR3 sequence is 14 residues long. Germline V gene sequence: CDR1 SGHNT, CDR2 YYREEE (reference sequence). With 1 base removed from V and 2 bases from J, the gap between germline ends came to 8 bases. CDR3 protein: CASSLQGATDTQYF. CDR3 coding DNA: TGTGCCAGCAGCTTGCAAGGGGCCACAGATACGCAGTATTTT.

This clone was seen only a few times. The chain couples TRBV9 to TRBJ2-6; D ambiguous. Per germline, CDR1 SGDLS and CDR2 YYNGEE. The CDR3 runs 16 residues. Trimming pared 0 bases from V and 1 base from J, leaving 8 bases between. CDR3 amino acids: CASSVGSQSGANVLTF. CDR3 nucleotide sequence: TGTGCCAGCAGCGTAGGGTCTCAGTCTGGGGCCAACGTCCTGACTTTC.

This clone was seen more than once but under ten times. This rearrangement joins TRBV29-1 to TRBJ2-6; D gene uncertain. The CDR3 is 14 amino acids. V was trimmed by 2 bases and J by 1 base, leaving 6 bases between them. Germline loops: CDR1 SQVTM, CDR2 ANQGSEA. The CDR3 region has the DNA TGCAGCGTTGAAAAGGGTTCTGGGGCCAACGTCCTGACTTTC. It specifies CSVEKGSGANVLTF. The variable domain in full, with the rest retrieved from reference TRBV29-1 and TRBJ2-6, is SAVISQKPSRDICQRGTSLTIQCQVDSQVTMMFWYRQQPGQSLTLIATANQGSEATYESGFVIDKFPISRPNLTFSTLTVSNMSPEDSSIYLCSVEKGSGANVLTFGAGSRLTVL.

This chain joins TRBV6-5 and TRBJ1-5; 9 bases map to TRBD1. The CDR3 sequence is 14 residues long. The germline CDR1 and CDR2 sequences are MNHEY and SVGAGI. With 6 bases clipped from V and 1 base from J, the junction kept 1 base outside the gene matches. The CDR3 DNA reads TGTGCCAGCAGCGGACAGGGGAGCAATCAGCCCCAGCATTTT. It translates to CASSGQGSNQPQHF.

This clone was picked up many times. The V gene is TRBV18, the J gene TRBJ2-3; D is unclear. CDR1 is KGHSH and CDR2 is LQKENI in the germline V gene. Deletions cut 0 bases from V and 2 bases from J, with 6 bases between. The CDR3 loop spans 14 amino acids. The CDR3 region is CASSPPHHTDTQYF. CDR3 nucleotide sequence: TGTGCCAGCTCACCACCCCACCACACAGATACGCAGTATTTT.

This clone was counted ten times or more. The chain links TRBV7-9 to TRBJ2-1; 7 nucleotides match TRBD1. The germline V gene encodes CDR1 SEHNR and CDR2 FQNEAQ (reference sequence). The CDR3 runs 14 residues. V lost 5 bases and J lost 8; bases outside the gene matches: 9. The CDR3 nucleotides are TGTGCCAGCAGCCCTAGGACAGGTAGCGATGAGCAGTTCTTC. Protein: CASSPRTGSDEQFF. Based on the CDR3 plus reference TRBV7-9 and TRBJ2-1, the full variable domain is DTGVSQNPRHKITKRGQNVTFRCDPISEHNRLYWYRQTLGQGPEFLTYFQNEAQLEKSRLLSDRFSAERPKGSFSTLEIQRTEQGDSAMYLCASSPRTGSDEQFFGPGTRLTVL.